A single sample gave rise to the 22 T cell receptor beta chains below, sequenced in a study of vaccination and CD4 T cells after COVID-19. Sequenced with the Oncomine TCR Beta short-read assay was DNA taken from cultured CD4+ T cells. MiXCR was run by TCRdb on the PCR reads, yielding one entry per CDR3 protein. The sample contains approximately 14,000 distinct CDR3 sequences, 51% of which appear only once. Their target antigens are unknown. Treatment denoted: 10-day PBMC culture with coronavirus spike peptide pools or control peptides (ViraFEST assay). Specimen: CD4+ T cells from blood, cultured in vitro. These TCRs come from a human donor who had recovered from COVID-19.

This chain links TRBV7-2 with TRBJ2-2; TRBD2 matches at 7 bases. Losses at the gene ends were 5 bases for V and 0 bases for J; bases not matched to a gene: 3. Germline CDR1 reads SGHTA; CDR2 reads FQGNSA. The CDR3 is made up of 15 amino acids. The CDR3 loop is CASSLRGANTGELFF. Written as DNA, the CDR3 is TGTGCCAGCAGCCTACGGGGGGCGAACACCGGGGAGCTGTTTTTT.

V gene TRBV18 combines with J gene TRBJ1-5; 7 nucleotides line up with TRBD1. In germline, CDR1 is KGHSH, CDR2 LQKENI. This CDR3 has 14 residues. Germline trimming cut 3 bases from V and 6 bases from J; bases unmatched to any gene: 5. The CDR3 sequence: CASSPATGVQPQHF. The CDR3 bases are TGTGCCAGCTCACCGGCAACAGGGGTTCAGCCCCAGCATTTT.

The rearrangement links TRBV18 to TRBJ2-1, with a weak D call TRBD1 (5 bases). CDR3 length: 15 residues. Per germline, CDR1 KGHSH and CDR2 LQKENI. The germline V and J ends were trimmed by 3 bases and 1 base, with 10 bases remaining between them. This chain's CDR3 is CASSPGRESYNEQFF. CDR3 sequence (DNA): TGTGCCAGCTCACCCGGCAGGGAATCCTACAATGAGCAGTTCTTC.

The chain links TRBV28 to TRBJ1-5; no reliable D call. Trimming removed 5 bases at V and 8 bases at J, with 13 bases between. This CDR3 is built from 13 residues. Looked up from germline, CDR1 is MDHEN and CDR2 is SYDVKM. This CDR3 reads CASSLVTPEPQHF. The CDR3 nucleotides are TGTGCCAGCAGTCTAGTGACTCCGGAGCCCCAGCATTTT.

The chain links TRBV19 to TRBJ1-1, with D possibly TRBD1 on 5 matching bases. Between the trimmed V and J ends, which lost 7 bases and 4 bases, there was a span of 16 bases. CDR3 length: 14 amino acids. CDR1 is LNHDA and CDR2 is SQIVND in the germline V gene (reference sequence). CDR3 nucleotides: TGTGCCAGTATGGGGACCGAAACAAGCACTGAAGCTTTCTTT. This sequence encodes CASMGTETSTEAFF.

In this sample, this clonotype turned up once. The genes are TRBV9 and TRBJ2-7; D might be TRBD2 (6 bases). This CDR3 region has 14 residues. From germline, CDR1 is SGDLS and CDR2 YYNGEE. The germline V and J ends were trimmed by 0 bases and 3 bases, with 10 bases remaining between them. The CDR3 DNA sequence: TGTGCCAGCAGCGTAGGGTGGGGGGACTACGAGCAGTACTTC. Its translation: CASSVGWGDYEQYF.

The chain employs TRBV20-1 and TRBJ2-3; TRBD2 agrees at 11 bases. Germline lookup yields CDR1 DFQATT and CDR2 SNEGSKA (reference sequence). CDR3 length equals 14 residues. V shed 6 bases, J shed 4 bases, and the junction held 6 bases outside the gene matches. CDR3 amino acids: CSAPTSGSADTQYF. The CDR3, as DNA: TGCAGTGCCCCAACTAGCGGGAGCGCAGATACGCAGTATTTT.

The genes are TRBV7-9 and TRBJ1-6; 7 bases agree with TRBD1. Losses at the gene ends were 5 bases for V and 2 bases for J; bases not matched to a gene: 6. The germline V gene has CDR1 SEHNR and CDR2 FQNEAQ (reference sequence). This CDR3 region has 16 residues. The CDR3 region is CASSIYQGAYNSPLHF. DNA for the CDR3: TGTGCCAGCAGCATCTATCAGGGGGCCTATAATTCACCCCTCCACTTT.

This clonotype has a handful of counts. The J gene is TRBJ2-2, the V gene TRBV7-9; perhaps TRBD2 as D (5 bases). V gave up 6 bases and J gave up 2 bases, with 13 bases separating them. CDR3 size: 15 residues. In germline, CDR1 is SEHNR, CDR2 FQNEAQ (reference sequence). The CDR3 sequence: CASRGGGRNTGELFF. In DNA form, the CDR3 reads TGTGCCAGCAGAGGAGGAGGCCGTAACACCGGGGAGCTGTTTTTT. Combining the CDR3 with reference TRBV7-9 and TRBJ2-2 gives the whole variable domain DTGVSQNPRHKITKRGQNVTFRCDPISEHNRLYWYRQTLGQGPEFLTYFQNEAQLEKSRLLSDRFSAERPKGSFSTLEIQRTEQGDSAMYLCASRGGGRNTGELFFGEGSRLTVL.

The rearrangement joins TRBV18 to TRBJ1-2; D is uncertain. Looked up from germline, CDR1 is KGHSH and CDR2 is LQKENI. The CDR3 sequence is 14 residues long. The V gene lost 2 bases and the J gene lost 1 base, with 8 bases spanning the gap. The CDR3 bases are TGTGCCAGCTCACCATCGGCGGTTAACTATGGCTACACCTTC. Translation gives CASSPSAVNYGYTF.

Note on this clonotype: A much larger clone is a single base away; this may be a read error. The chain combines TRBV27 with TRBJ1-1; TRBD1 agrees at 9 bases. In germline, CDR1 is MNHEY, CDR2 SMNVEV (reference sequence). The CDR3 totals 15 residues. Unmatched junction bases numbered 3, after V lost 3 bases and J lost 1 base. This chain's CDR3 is CASSFGTGTNTEAFF. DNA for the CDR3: TGTGCCAGCAGTTTCGGGACAGGGACGAACACTGAAGCTTTCTTT.

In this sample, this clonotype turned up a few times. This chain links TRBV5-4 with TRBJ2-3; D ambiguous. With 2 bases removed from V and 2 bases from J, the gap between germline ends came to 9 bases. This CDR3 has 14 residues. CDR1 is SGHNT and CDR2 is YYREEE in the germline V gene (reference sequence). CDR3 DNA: TGTGCCAGCAGCTTCGACTGGAACACAGATACGCAGTATTTT. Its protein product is CASSFDWNTDTQYF.

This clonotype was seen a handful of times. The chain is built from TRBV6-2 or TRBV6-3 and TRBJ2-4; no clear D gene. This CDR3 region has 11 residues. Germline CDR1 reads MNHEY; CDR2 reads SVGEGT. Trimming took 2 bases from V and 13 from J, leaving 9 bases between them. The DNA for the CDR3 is TGTGCCAGCAGTTACCAAGGAGCACAGTACTTC. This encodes CASSYQGAQYF.

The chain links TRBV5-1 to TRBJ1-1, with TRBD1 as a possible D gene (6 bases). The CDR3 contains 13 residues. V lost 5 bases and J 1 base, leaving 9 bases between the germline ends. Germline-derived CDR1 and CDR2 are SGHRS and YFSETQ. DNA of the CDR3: TGCGCCAGCAGGTTAGGGGGGAACACTGAAGCTTTCTTT. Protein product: CASRLGGNTEAFF.

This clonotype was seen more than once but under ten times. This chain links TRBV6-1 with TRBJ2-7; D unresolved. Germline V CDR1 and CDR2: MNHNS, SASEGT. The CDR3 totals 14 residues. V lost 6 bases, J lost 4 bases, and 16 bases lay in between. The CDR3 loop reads CASSGVRALYEQYF. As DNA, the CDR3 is TGTGCCAGCAGCGGAGTAAGGGCCCTATACGAGCAGTACTTC.

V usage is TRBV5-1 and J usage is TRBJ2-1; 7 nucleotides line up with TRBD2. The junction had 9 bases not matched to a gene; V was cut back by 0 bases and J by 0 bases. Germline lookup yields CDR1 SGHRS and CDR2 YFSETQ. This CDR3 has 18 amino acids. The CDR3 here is CASSLDGGGRRSYNEQFF. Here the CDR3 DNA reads TGCGCCAGCAGCTTGGATGGTGGCGGGAGACGCTCCTACAATGAGCAGTTCTTC.

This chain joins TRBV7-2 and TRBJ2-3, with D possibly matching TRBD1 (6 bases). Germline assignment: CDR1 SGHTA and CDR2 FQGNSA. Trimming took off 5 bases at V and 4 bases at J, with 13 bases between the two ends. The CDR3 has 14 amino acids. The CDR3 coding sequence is TGTGCCAGCAGCCAGGTGTCAGGGGCAGATACGCAGTATTTT. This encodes CASSQVSGADTQYF.

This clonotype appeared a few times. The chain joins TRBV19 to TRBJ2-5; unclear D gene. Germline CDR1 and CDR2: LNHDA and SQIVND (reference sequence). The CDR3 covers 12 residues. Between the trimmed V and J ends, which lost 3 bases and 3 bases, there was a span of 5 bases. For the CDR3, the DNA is TGTGCCAGTAGTATTCGGGAAGAGACCCAGTACTTC. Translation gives CASSIREETQYF.

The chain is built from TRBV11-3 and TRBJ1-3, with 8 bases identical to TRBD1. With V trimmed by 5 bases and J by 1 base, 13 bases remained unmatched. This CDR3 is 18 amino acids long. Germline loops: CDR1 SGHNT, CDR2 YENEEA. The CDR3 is CASSPPLQGGLSGNTIYF. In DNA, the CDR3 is TGTGCCAGCAGCCCGCCCTTACAGGGGGGTCTATCTGGAAACACCATATATTTT.

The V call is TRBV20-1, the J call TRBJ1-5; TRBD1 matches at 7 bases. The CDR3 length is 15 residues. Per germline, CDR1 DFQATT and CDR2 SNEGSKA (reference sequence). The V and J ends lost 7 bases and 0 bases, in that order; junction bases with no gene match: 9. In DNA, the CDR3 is TGCAGTGTTCGGACAGGCCCTGATAGCAATCAGCCCCAGCATTTT. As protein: CSVRTGPDSNQPQHF.

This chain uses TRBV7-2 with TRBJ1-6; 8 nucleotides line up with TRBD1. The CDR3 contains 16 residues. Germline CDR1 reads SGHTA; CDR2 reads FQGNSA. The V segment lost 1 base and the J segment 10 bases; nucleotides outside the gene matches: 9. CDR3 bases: TGTGCCAGCAGCTTAGGCGTGCGGACAGGGTCCTCACCCCTCCACTTT. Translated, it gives CASSLGVRTGSSPLHF.

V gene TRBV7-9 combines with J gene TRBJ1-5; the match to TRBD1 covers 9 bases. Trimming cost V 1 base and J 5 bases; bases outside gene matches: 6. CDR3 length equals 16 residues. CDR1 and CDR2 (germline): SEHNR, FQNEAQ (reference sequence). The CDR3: CASSLGDRGADQPQHF. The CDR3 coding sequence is TGTGCCAGCAGCTTAGGAGACAGGGGGGCGGATCAGCCCCAGCATTTT.